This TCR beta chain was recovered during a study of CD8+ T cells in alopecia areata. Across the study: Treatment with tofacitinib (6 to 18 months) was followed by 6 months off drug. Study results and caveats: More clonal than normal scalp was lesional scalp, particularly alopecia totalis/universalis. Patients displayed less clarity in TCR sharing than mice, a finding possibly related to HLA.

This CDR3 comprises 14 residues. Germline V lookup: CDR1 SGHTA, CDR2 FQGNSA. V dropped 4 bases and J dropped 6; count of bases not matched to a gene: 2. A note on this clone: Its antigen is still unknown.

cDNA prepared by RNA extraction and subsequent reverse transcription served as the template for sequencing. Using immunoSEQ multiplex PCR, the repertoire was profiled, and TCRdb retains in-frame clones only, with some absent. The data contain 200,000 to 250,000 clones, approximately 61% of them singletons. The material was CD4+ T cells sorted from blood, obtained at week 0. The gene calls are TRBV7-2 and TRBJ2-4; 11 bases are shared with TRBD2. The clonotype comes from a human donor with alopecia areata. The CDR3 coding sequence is TGTGCCAGCAGCTATACTAGCGGGGGAAACATTCAGTACTTC. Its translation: CASSYTSGGNIQYF. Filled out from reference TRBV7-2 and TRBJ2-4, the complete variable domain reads GAGVSQSPSNKVTEKGKDVELRCDPISGHTALYWYRQSLGQGLEFLIYFQGNSAPDKSGLPSDRFSAERTGGSVSTLTIQRTQQEDSAVYLCASSYTSGGNIQYFGAGTRLSVL.